This is a list of T cell receptor beta chains from one sample in a study of blood T cell repertoires in COVID-19. Data came from immunoSEQ multiplex PCR; TCRdb stores just in-frame clones and leaves some out. The table lists about 290,000 clones, 75% to 90% of them singletons. Sequenced sample: PBMCs or T cells enriched from blood (not recorded which). Receptors originate from a woman in her 40s who had recovered from COVID-19. Both conserved end residues are trimmed from each CDR3.

TRBJ1-2,TRBV7-2,ASSWDRDRSGYT
TRBJ1-5,TRBV12-1,ASSSWGRPRRGGRNQPQH
TRBJ2-7,TRBV25-1,ASRGLASYEQY
TRBJ2-5,TRBV18,ASSGTINQETQY
TRBJ1-6,TRBV9,ASSVASAYNSPLH
TRBJ2-7,TRBV18,ASSPNTGREQY
TRBJ1-6,TRBV4-1,ASSQIERQGGSPLH
TRBJ2-5,TRBV30,AWSPRAQEVETQY
TRBJ1-6,TRBV6-1,ASSEVGQGRWAPLH
TRBJ2-7,TRBV4-3,ASSQVGAYEQY
TRBJ2-2,TRBV11-2,ASSFTRTGELF
TRBJ1-2,TRBV25-1,ASSVGGANYGYT
TRBJ2-1,TRBV5-1,ASSSAPLAGGFNEQF
TRBJ2-7,TRBV11-3,ASSLDLGTGDREQY